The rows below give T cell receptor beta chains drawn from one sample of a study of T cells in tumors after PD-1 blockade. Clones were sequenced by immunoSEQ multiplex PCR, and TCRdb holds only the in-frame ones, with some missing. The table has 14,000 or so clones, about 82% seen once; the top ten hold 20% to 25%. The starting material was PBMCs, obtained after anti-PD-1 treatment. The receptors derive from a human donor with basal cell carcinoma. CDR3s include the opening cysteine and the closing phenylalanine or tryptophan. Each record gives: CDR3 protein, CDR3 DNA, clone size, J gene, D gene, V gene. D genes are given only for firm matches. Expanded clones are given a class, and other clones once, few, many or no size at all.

CDR3: CASSRSSGKQFF; DNA: TGTGCCAGCAGTCGCTCTAGCGGTAAGCAGTTCTTC; size: .; J: TRBJ2-1; D: TRBD2; V: TRBV27
CDR3: CASSFSTGLLINQPQHF; DNA: TGTGCCAGCAGTTTTTCTACAGGACTCTTAATCAATCAGCCCCAGCATTTT; size: .; J: TRBJ1-5; D: .; V: TRBV27
CDR3: CASLPLAGGADTQYF; DNA: TGTGCCAGTCTCCCACTAGCGGGGGGGGCCGATACGCAGTATTTT; size: .; J: TRBJ2-3; D: TRBD2; V: TRBV6-5
CDR3: CATSDLEFTAEQFF; DNA: TGTGCCACCAGTGATTTGGAGTTCACAGCTGAGCAGTTCTTC; size: .; J: TRBJ2-1; D: .; V: TRBV24-1
CDR3: CAAGDRLRVITPYEQYF; DNA: TGTGCCGCGGGGGATCGGTTGCGGGTAATTACCCCTTACGAGCAGTACTTC; size: once; J: TRBJ2-7; D: TRBD2; V: TRBV28
CDR3: CASSTFIDTEAFF; DNA: TGTGCCAGCAGTACATTTATAGACACTGAAGCCTTCTTT; size: .; J: TRBJ1-1; D: .; V: TRBV12-3/TRBV12-4
CDR3: CASSTGWTEAFF; DNA: TGTGCCAGTAGTACAGGGTGGACTGAAGCTTTCTTT; size: .; J: TRBJ1-1; D: .; V: TRBV19
CDR3: CAWSVQGLSNTEAFF; DNA: TGTGCCTGGAGTGTGCAGGGGCTCTCGAACACTGAAGCTTTCTTT; size: .; J: TRBJ1-1; D: .; V: TRBV30
CDR3: CASSPGQINSPLHF; DNA: TGTGCCAGCAGCCCGGGACAGATTAATTCACCCCTCCACTTT; size: .; J: TRBJ1-6; D: TRBD1; V: TRBV3-1/TRBV3-2
CDR3: CASSSRHMNTEAFF; DNA: TGTGCCAGCAGTAGTAGACACATGAACACTGAAGCTTTCTTT; size: few; J: TRBJ1-1; D: .; V: TRBV28